The present T cell receptor beta chain was sequenced within a study of T cell repertoires in aging, cancer and after chemotherapy. Study results and caveats: In cancer patients, declining TCR diversity with age involved lost richness and lost evenness.

This clonotype is labeled as medium-sized. The antigen remains undetermined. Rearranged V-D-J TRB sequences were amplified with a mixed TRB-A/B primer pool. TCRdb re-called the multiplex PCR reads through MiXCR, storing one row per CDR3 protein. Here the sample spans some 2,100 distinct CDR3 sequences, 25% to 30% being singletons. V was trimmed by 6 bases and J by 4 bases, leaving 18 bases between them. Germline V gene data show CDR1 as MNHEY and CDR2 as SVGEGT. This CDR3 is built from 15 residues. Amplification of TCR beta used genomic DNA extracted from peripheral blood. V is TRBV6-2 or TRBV6-3 and J is TRBJ1-1; no clear D. The sequence derives from a human donor with a solid tumor. Material for sequencing was blood. The CDR3 is CASSKGLTAATEAFF. CDR3 nucleotides: TGTGCCAGCAGCAAAGGCCTGACGGCGGCCACTGAAGCTTTCTTT.